The clone carrying this TCR beta chain has just a few counts. The antigen is not known. Germline-derived CDR1 and CDR2 are LNHNV and YYDKDF (reference sequence). Unmatched junction bases numbered 7, after V lost 6 bases and J lost 5 bases. The CDR3 covers 15 residues. Sequenced with the Oncomine TCR Beta short-read assay was DNA taken from cultured CD4+ T cells. The template was genomic DNA from cultured CD4+ T cells. TCRdb re-derived calls from the PCR reads in MiXCR, one entry per CDR3 protein. The sample consists of 10,000 to 15,000 distinct CDR3 sequences, roughly 41% of them appearing once. These data are taken from a study of vaccination and CD4 T cells after COVID-19. Study-level points and caveats: A nonsignificant rise from roughly 21 to 40 was seen in the median number of SARS-CoV-2-reactive clonotypes.

The treatment here: roughly 10-day PBMC culture with coronavirus spike peptide pools or control peptides (ViraFEST assay). TCR sequencing followed the expansion of antigen-specific T cells with peptide pools in ViraFEST. The chain combines TRBV15 with TRBJ2-5; 12 bases match TRBD1. The sequence was collected from a human donor who had recovered from COVID-19. The source material was CD4+ T cells from blood, cultured in vitro, sampled before SARS-CoV-2 vaccination. The CDR3 protein is CATRHRDRGRETQYF. CDR3 coding DNA: TGTGCCACCAGGCACCGGGACAGGGGGCGGGAGACCCAGTACTTC.